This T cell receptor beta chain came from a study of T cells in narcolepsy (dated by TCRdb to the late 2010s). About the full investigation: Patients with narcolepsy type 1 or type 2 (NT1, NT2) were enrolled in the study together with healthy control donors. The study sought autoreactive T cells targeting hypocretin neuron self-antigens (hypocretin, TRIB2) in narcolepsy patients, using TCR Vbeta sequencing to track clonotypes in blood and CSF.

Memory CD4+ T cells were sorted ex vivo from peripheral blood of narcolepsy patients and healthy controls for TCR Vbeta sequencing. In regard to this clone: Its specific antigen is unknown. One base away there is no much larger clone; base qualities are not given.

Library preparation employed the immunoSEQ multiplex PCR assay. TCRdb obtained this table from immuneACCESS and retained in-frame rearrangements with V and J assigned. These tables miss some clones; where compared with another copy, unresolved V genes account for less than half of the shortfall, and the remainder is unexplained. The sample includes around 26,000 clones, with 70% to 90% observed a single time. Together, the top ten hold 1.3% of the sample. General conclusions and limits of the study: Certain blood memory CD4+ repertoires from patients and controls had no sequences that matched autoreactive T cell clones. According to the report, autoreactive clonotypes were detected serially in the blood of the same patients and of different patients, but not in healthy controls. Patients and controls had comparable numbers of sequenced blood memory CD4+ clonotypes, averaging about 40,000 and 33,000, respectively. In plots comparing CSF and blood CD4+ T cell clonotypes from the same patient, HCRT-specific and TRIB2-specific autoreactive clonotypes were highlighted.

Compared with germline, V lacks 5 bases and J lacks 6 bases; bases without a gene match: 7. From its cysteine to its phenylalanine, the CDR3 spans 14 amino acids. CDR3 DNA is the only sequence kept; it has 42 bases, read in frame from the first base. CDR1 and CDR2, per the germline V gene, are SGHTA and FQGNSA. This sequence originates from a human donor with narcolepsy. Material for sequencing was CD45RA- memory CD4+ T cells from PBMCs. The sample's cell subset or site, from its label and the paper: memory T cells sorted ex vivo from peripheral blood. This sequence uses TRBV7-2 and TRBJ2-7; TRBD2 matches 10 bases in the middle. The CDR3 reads CASSPTSGTLEQYF. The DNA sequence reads TGTGCCAGCAGCCCAACTAGCGGGACCCTCGAGCAGTACTTC. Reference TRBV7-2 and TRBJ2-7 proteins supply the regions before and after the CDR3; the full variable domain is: GAGVSQSPSNKVTEKGKDVELRCDPISGHTALYWYRQSLGQGLEFLIYFQGNSAPDKSGLPSDRFSAERTGGSVSTLTIQRTQQEDSAVYLCASSPTSGTLEQYFGPGTRLTVT.